Shown below are 31 T cell receptor beta chains from a single sample sequenced in a study of regulatory T cells in long-lasting Graves disease. Building of the TCR beta libraries involved iRepertoire HTBI primers and Arm-PCR of CDR3 regions. TCRdb called the multiplex PCR reads again in MiXCR, with one record for every CDR3 protein. The sample consists of around 450,000 distinct CDR3 sequences, under 25% of them appearing once. Regarding time point: persistent/refractory GD, antithyroid drugs over 5 years with positive TRAb. The TCR library was made from RNA extracted from PBMCs. This sample comprised peripheral blood mononuclear cells (PBMCs), obtained when the disease was refractory, from a patient treated with antithyroid drugs. Every receptor here comes from a female donor with Graves disease.

DNA for the CDR3: TGTGCCAGCAGTGAACAGGGACAGGAAGGGAATGGCTACACCTTC. It encodes CASSEQGQEGNGYTF. The chain couples TRBV6-1 to TRBJ1-2; 8 nucleotides line up with TRBD1. Germline V gives CDR1 MNHNS, CDR2 SASEGT. The CDR3 spans 15 residues. The V gene end was trimmed by 2 bases and the J gene end by 6 bases; junction bases not matched to a gene: 8.

This clonotype was seen many times. The chain uses TRBV6-2 or TRBV6-3 and TRBJ1-1; 8 nucleotides line up with TRBD1. Germline CDR1 and CDR2: MNHEY and SVGEGT. The V and J ends lost 2 bases and 0 bases, in that order; junction bases with no gene match: 11. This CDR3 region has 18 residues. In DNA form, the CDR3 reads TGTGCCAGCAGTTACCTATTCGGGCAGGGGGCTATGAACACTGAAGCTTTCTTT. Translated: CASSYLFGQGAMNTEAFF.

This clonotype was seen many times. The chain carries TRBV10-3 and TRBJ1-1; no reliable D call. The CDR3 length is 14 residues. Trimming took off 3 bases at V and 0 bases at J, with 8 bases between the two ends. Germline V gene sequence: CDR1 ENHRY, CDR2 SYGVKD. CDR3 in DNA: TGTGCCATCAGTGAAAGATCTATGAACACTGAAGCTTTCTTT. Translation gives CAISERSMNTEAFF.

This rearrangement joins TRBV11-2 to TRBJ1-5; 11 bases fit TRBD1. The CDR3 loop spans 19 amino acids. Trimming at V came to 2 bases and at J to 3 bases, leaving 12 bases not matched to a gene. Germline V gene sequence: CDR1 SGHAT, CDR2 FQNNGV. The CDR3 sequence is CASSLSPGQGGRFNQPQHF. In DNA form, the CDR3 reads TGTGCCAGCAGCTTATCCCCGGGACAGGGGGGGCGATTCAATCAGCCCCAGCATTTT.

This clonotype was counted at least ten times. The J gene is TRBJ2-5, the V gene TRBV3-1; no clear D. The CDR3 has 13 residues. Trimming shortened V by 3 bases and J by 2 bases, and 7 bases separated the two germline ends. CDR1 and CDR2 from the germline V gene are LGHDT and YNNKEL (reference sequence). The CDR3: CASSQAHQETQYF. The CDR3 DNA sequence: TGTGCCAGCAGCCAGGCCCATCAAGAGACCCAGTACTTC.

The V and J genes are TRBV19 and TRBJ1-3; no clear D gene. The germline V and J ends were trimmed by 6 bases and 0 bases, with 15 bases remaining between them. The germline gives CDR1 LNHDA, CDR2 SQIVND (reference sequence). The CDR3 runs 16 residues. In DNA form, the CDR3 reads TGTGCCAGTAGGGCGGACGCTACCTCCTCTGGAAACACCATATATTTT. It yields the protein CASRADATSSGNTIYF.

This clonotype was seen many times. V gene TRBV28 combines with J gene TRBJ2-5; 14 nucleotides agree with TRBD2. CDR1 and CDR2 (germline): MDHEN, SYDVKM. There are 15 residues in the CDR3. V was pared by 5 bases and J by 7 bases, with 6 bases of the junction left unmatched. The CDR3 DNA reads TGTGCCAGCAGTCTGGGACTAGCGGGAGAAGTGACCCAGTACTTC. Residues: CASSLGLAGEVTQYF.

There are a few counts of this clonotype. The V call is TRBV7-9, the J call TRBJ1-1; the D is unclear. V dropped 4 bases and J dropped 7 bases, with 16 bases sitting between them. CDR3 length equals 14 residues. In germline, CDR1 is SEHNR, CDR2 FQNEAQ (reference sequence). CDR3 DNA: TGTGCCAGCAGCTCCCTGGGGTCCGCAGTTGAAGCTTTCTTT. As protein: CASSSLGSAVEAFF.

This clonotype came up many times. The V call is TRBV6-4, the J call TRBJ1-1; D uncertain. The germline CDR1 and CDR2 sequences are MRHNA and SNTAGT. This CDR3 is built from 16 residues. V gave up 4 bases and J gave up 1 base, with 16 bases separating them. For the CDR3, the DNA is TGTGCCAGCAGTGGCCTTATGAAGGTAGAGAACACTGAAGCTTTCTTT. Translated, it gives CASSGLMKVENTEAFF.

This clonotype was picked up many times. The V and J genes are TRBV12-3 or TRBV12-4 and TRBJ2-5; 8 nucleotides agree with TRBD1. The CDR3 loop spans 15 amino acids. J was trimmed by 4 bases and V by 0 bases; bases with no gene match: 4. CDR3 sequence: CASSLARTGRETQYF. The CDR3 region has the DNA TGTGCCAGCAGTTTAGCCAGGACAGGGCGAGAGACCCAGTACTTC.

The rearrangement uses TRBV5-1 and TRBJ2-5; no definite D call. Germline V lookup: CDR1 SGHRS, CDR2 YFSETQ. Trimming stripped 0 bases from V and 4 bases from J, with 10 bases between. The CDR3 extends over 14 amino acids. DNA of the CDR3: TGCGCCAGCAGCTTGGTTCTCTTGGGAGAGACCCAGTACTTC. Residues: CASSLVLLGETQYF. Based on the CDR3 plus reference TRBV5-1 and TRBJ2-5, the full variable domain is KAGVTQTPRYLIKTRGQQVTLSCSPISGHRSVSWYQQTPGQGLQFLFEYFSETQRNKGNFPGRFSGRQFSNSRSEMNVSTLELGDSALYLCASSLVLLGETQYFGPGTRLLVL.

This clonotype was detected many times. The chain employs TRBV28 and TRBJ2-7, with D maybe TRBD2 (7 bases). Trimming pared 7 bases from V and 3 bases from J, leaving 25 bases between. The CDR3 loop spans 17 amino acids. From germline, CDR1 is MDHEN and CDR2 SYDVKM. The CDR3: CASTSVQQGGLFYEQYF. The CDR3 DNA sequence: TGTGCCAGCACCTCGGTTCAACAGGGAGGGCTCTTCTACGAGCAGTACTTC.

This clonotype was seen ten or more times. The V and J genes are TRBV12-3 or TRBV12-4 and TRBJ1-2, with 9 bases aligning to TRBD1. This CDR3 is built from 13 residues. With V trimmed by 6 bases and J by 5 bases, 4 bases remained unmatched. CDR3 nucleotides: TGTGCCAGCAGCGCCGGGACAGGGTATGGCTACACCTTC. Amino acids: CASSAGTGYGYTF.

This clonotype has ten or more counts. The CDR3 DNA sequence: TGCAGTGCTAGAAGGACAGCCCGAGGAAAACTGTTTTTT. Translated, it gives CSARRTARGKLFF. V is TRBV20-1 and J is TRBJ1-4; tentative D call: TRBD1 (6 bases). The germline CDR1 and CDR2 sequences are DFQATT and SNEGSKA (reference sequence). The V gene lost 2 bases and the J gene lost 10 bases, with 14 bases spanning the gap. CDR3 length: 13 residues.

At least ten counts were recorded for this clonotype. The chain recombines TRBV12-3 or TRBV12-4 with TRBJ2-5; tentative D call: TRBD2 (6 bases). The CDR3 spans 13 residues. V dropped 3 bases and J dropped 6 bases, with 11 bases sitting between them. The CDR3 DNA reads TGTGCCAGCAGTTTTGGCGGGGTCCAGACCCAGTACTTC. Its protein product is CASSFGGVQTQYF.

This clonotype appeared a few times. The chain links TRBV12-5 to TRBJ2-7; TRBD2 matches 11 bases. CDR1 and CDR2 from the germline V gene are LGHNT and FRNRAP. V lost 0 bases to trimming and J lost 9 bases; unmatched junction nucleotides: 31. The CDR3 sequence is 23 residues long. The CDR3 sequence: CASGLVPGLAGNLHSYEPPRQYF. CDR3 DNA: TGTGCTAGTGGTTTGGTGCCCGGACTAGCGGGTAACCTACACTCCTACGAGCCCCCCCGGCAGTACTTC. The variable domain in full, completed from reference TRBV12-5 and TRBJ2-7, reads DARVTQTPRHKVTEMGQEVTMRCQPILGHNTVFWYRQTMMQGLELLAYFRNRAPLDDSGMPKDRFSAEMPDATLATLKIQPSEPRDSAVYFCASGLVPGLAGNLHSYEPPRQYFGPGTRLTVT.

The chain recombines TRBV7-2 with TRBJ1-1; D remains unclear. Germline V gives CDR1 SGHTA, CDR2 FQGNSA. The germline V and J ends were trimmed by 2 bases and 0 bases, with 16 bases remaining between them. CDR3 length: 17 amino acids. The CDR3 is CASSLFRIRALNTEAFF. In nucleotides, the CDR3 is TGTGCCAGCAGCTTATTCAGGATCCGGGCTTTGAACACTGAAGCTTTCTTT.

The CDR3 nucleotides are TGTGCCAGCAGCTGGGCAGGGGTCACCGGGGAGCTGTTTTTT. Encoded protein: CASSWAGVTGELFF. This sequence joins TRBV12-3 or TRBV12-4 and TRBJ2-2, with a possible D match to TRBD1 (6 bases). Trimming removed 6 bases at V and 4 bases at J, with 12 bases between. The CDR3 contains 14 residues.

This clonotype was seen at least ten times. The rearrangement joins TRBV6-5 to TRBJ1-2; tentatively, D is TRBD1 (5 bases). The CDR3 extends over 16 amino acids. With 0 bases removed from V and 5 bases from J, the gap between germline ends came to 16 bases. Germline assignment: CDR1 MNHEY and CDR2 SVGAGI. In DNA form, the CDR3 reads TGTGCCAGCAGTTACTCGAATCGGGGCCGCGGTTATGGCTACACCTTC. Amino acid sequence: CASSYSNRGRGYGYTF.

V and J are TRBV11-2 and TRBJ2-3; no definite D call. Trimming removed 4 bases at V and 2 bases at J, with 13 bases between. CDR1 and CDR2 from the germline V gene are SGHAT and FQNNGV. The CDR3 sequence is 15 residues long. CDR3 sequence (DNA): TGTGCCAGCAGCTCCCGGGCCCTCTCCACAGATACGCAGTATTTT. Residues: CASSSRALSTDTQYF.

This chain links TRBV20-1 with TRBJ2-7; D might be TRBD2 (6 bases). Germline CDR1 is DFQATT and CDR2 is SNEGSKA (reference sequence). The germline V and J ends were trimmed by 7 bases and 9 bases, with 25 bases remaining between them. The CDR3 consists of 14 residues. The CDR3 reads CSVTQAGTPVGQYF. The CDR3, as DNA: TGCAGTGTCACGCAGGCGGGAACCCCTGTGGGGCAGTACTTC.

This clonotype was recorded at least ten times. This rearrangement joins TRBV7-3 to TRBJ1-1; D call uncertain. The V end lost 5 bases, the J end lost 1 base, and 17 bases lay between the germline ends. CDR3 length: 16 residues. The V gene's germline CDR1 is SGHTA and CDR2 FQGTGA. The CDR3 sequence is CASSGFSRHGNTEAFF. Written as DNA, the CDR3 is TGTGCCAGCAGCGGTTTCTCCCGACATGGGAACACTGAAGCTTTCTTT.

The CDR3 here is CASSPTTGGLNYGYTF. For the CDR3, the DNA is TGTGCCAGTAGCCCCACTACAGGGGGCCTTAACTATGGCTACACCTTC. The V call is TRBV19, the J call TRBJ1-2; TRBD1 agrees at 9 bases. Trimming at V came to 6 bases and at J to 1 base, leaving 9 bases not matched to a gene. This CDR3 has 16 residues. Germline V gene data show CDR1 as LNHDA and CDR2 as SQIVND (reference sequence).

This clonotype came up a few times. The rearrangement joins TRBV20-1 to TRBJ1-2, with TRBD1 identical over 12 bases. This CDR3 comprises 13 residues. Germline V gene data show CDR1 as DFQATT and CDR2 as SNEGSKA (reference sequence). J was trimmed by 13 bases and V by 5 bases; bases with no gene match: 11. CDR3: CSARTGTGGRSTF. CDR3 DNA: TGCAGTGCTCGGACCGGGACAGGGGGCCGCAGCACCTTC.

The DNA for the CDR3 is TGTGCCAGCAGCCAATCTACAGCCTCCTATGGCTACACCTTC. Translated, it gives CASSQSTASYGYTF. J is TRBJ1-2 and V is TRBV3-1; the D is unclear. The CDR3 has 14 residues. V was shortened by 2 bases and J by 4 bases, with 11 bases between the two germline ends. Germline CDR1 and CDR2: LGHDT and YNNKEL (reference sequence).

The chain has TRBV19 and TRBJ1-5; D gene uncertain. The CDR3 totals 16 residues. The V end lost 5 bases, the J end lost 0 bases, and 14 bases lay between the germline ends. Germline CDR1 and CDR2: LNHDA and SQIVND (reference sequence). Here the CDR3 reads CASSDPPRSSNQPQHF. The CDR3 DNA follows: TGTGCCAGTAGTGATCCCCCGCGGTCTAGCAATCAGCCCCAGCATTTT.

This clonotype has a handful of counts. The chain carries TRBV20-1 and TRBJ2-7; a possible D gene is TRBD1 (6 bases). In germline, CDR1 is DFQATT, CDR2 SNEGSKA (reference sequence). The CDR3 runs 16 residues. The germline V and J ends were trimmed by 0 bases and 2 bases, with 17 bases remaining between them. The CDR3 coding sequence is TGCAGTGCTAGAGATCTCCAGGGGCAAAAAACCTACGAGCAGTACTTC. Amino acids: CSARDLQGQKTYEQYF.

In this sample, this clonotype turned up many times. The chain carries TRBV27 and TRBJ1-2, with 11 bases aligning to TRBD1. This CDR3 region has 18 residues. V lost 4 bases to trimming and J lost 0 bases; unmatched junction nucleotides: 10. CDR1 MNHEY and CDR2 SMNVEV come from the germline V gene (reference sequence). The CDR3 DNA follows: TGTGCCAGCAGTTCCCTGGACAGGGGGCTCATAGCTAACTATGGCTACACCTTC. Translated: CASSSLDRGLIANYGYTF.

V usage is TRBV18 and J usage is TRBJ1-1; D is perhaps TRBD1 (5 bases). This CDR3 spans 13 amino acids. From germline, CDR1 is KGHSH and CDR2 LQKENI. Trimming cost V 6 bases and J 7 bases, with 15 bases left between them. CDR3 nucleotides: TGTGCCAGCTCCCAAACCGGGGGGGATGAAGCTTTCTTT. It codes for CASSQTGGDEAFF.

This clonotype was recorded many times. V is TRBV12-3 or TRBV12-4 and J is TRBJ1-2; TRBD1 is a possible D gene (6 bases). This CDR3 has 15 residues. Trimming took off 3 bases at V and 8 bases at J, with 19 bases between the two ends. The CDR3 bases are TGTGCCAGCAGTTTCGATGCCCAGGGGACTGACGGCTACACCTTC. Its protein product is CASSFDAQGTDGYTF.

This clonotype was seen at least ten times. The chain uses TRBV28 and TRBJ2-2, with no clear D. Trimming cost V 3 bases and J 2 bases, with 10 bases left between them. The CDR3 runs to 15 residues. Germline CDR1 and CDR2: MDHEN and SYDVKM. CDR3 amino acids: CASSFPGVNTGELFF. The CDR3 DNA is TGTGCCAGCAGTTTTCCAGGAGTAAACACCGGGGAGCTGTTTTTT.